These T cell receptor beta chains were read from a single sample in a study of T-cell reconstitution after alpha-beta-depleted transplantation in children. TCRdb processed the PCR reads anew with MiXCR; each CDR3 protein has one entry. The table lists around 300,000 distinct CDR3 sequences, 6.5% to 9% of them singletons. Specimen: peripheral blood, collected 360 days after TCRalphabeta/CD19-depleted stem cell transplant. These receptor sequences come from a female patient aged 2-15 years who had a stem cell transplant for Fanconi anemia, so the T cells may come from the graft donor. The CDR3 runs from the conserved cysteine through the conserved F or W. A D gene is named only where the DNA matches it firmly. Only some rows state a clone size, as once, few, many or a class for expanded clones.

>TRBJ2-2|-|few|TRBV12-3/TRBV12-4
TGTGCCAGCAGTTTTTGGTCAGGGGGGTTCGGCGGGGAGCTGTTTTTT
CASSFWSGGFGGELFF
>TRBJ2-3|-|-|TRBV6-2/TRBV6-3
TGTGCCAGCAGTTATTCGAGATTCGAGCGGCCCCTGGATACGCAGTATTTT
CASSYSRFERPLDTQYF
>TRBJ2-3|-|many|TRBV5-1
TGCGCCAGCAGCTTGGAGGGTATGGATACGCAGTATTTT
CASSLEGMDTQYF
>TRBJ1-4|-|-|TRBV5-5
TGTGCCAGCAGCGCGGTGATCATAACCATTGGGGAAAAACTGTTTTTT
CASSAVIITIGEKLFF
>TRBJ1-6|-|-|TRBV6-5
TGTGCCAGCAGCCGGTCCGGGCCATCACCCCTCCACTTT
CASSRSGPSPLHF
>TRBJ1-1|-|many|TRBV6-5
TGTGCCAGCAGTTACTCGAGTGGGAGGGCTGAAGCTTTCTTT
CASSYSSGRAEAFF
>TRBJ1-1|-|many|TRBV6-2/TRBV6-3
TGTGCCAGCAGTCCCACTATTCTGACAGCCTTGAACACTGAAGCTTTCTTT
CASSPTILTALNTEAFF
>TRBJ1-2|-|many|TRBV6-1
TGTGCCAGCAGACTGGGGGTCGACTATGGCTACACCTTC
CASRLGVDYGYTF
>TRBJ1-1|TRBD1|many|TRBV4-2
TGTGCCAGCAGCCACAGACAGGGGGAGAACACTGAAGCTTTCTTT
CASSHRQGENTEAFF
>TRBJ1-2|TRBD1|many|TRBV29-1
TGCAGCGTTGATCGGGACAGGGTAGAGCGGGGAGGCTACACCTTC
CSVDRDRVERGGYTF
>TRBJ2-1|TRBD2|few|TRBV2
TGTGCCAGCAGTGAAACCCGCGGACTAGCGGCCCCAGCCCGGTTCTTC
CASSETRGLAAPARFF
>TRBJ2-7|-|-|TRBV20-1
TGCAGTGCTAGGAGGAGGGAACCGATCTACGAGCAGTACTTC
CSARRREPIYEQYF
>TRBJ2-2|-|many|TRBV6-1
TGTGCCAGCTACGGTTCTGGGGAGCTGTTTTTT
CASYGSGELFF
>TRBJ2-1|TRBD2|many|TRBV24-1
TGTGCCACCTCAGGGACTAGCGGGGGGGAGGGCTACAATGAGCAGTTCTTC
CATSGTSGGEGYNEQFF
>TRBJ1-5|-|few|TRBV20-1
TGCAGTGCAACAACGGGCCTTAGCAATCAGCCCCAGCATTTT
CSATTGLSNQPQHF
>TRBJ2-5|TRBD2|many|TRBV9
TGTGCCAGCAGCGTAGACCCGGGACTAGACCAAGAGACCCAGTACTTC
CASSVDPGLDQETQYF
>TRBJ1-5|-|many|TRBV20-1
TGCAGTGCCGGGCGGTGGAGGGTGGATCAGCCCCAGCATTTT
CSAGRWRVDQPQHF
>TRBJ2-2|-|few|TRBV21-1
TGTGCCAGCAGCAAGCGGGCTAGATTGGGAGTCGGAGACACCGGGGAGCTGTTTTTT
CASSKRARLGVGDTGELFF
>TRBJ2-7|-|many|TRBV12-3/TRBV12-4
TGTGCCAGCAGTCCATACGTCCGGCGGAGCTCCTACGAGCAGTACTTC
CASSPYVRRSSYEQYF
>TRBJ1-2|-|once|TRBV4-3
TGCGCCAGCAGCCTGGACAGAATAAACTATGGCTACACCTTC
CASSLDRINYGYTF
>TRBJ2-1|-|many|TRBV20-1
TGCAGTGCTAGAGACCGGGACGGCTCCTACAATGAGCAGTTCTTC
CSARDRDGSYNEQFF
>TRBJ1-4|-|many|TRBV20-1
TGCAGTGCTAGCAAGGGGTGGGCTGAAAAACTGTTTTTT
CSASKGWAEKLFF
>TRBJ2-7|-|few|TRBV25-1
TGTGCCAGCAGTGAATATGGGGTGTTGGGGTACGAGCAGTACTTC
CASSEYGVLGYEQYF
>TRBJ2-3|TRBD1|-|TRBV3-1
TGTGCCAGCAGCCAAGCCAGGGACAGGGTAACAGATACGCAGTATTTT
CASSQARDRVTDTQYF
>TRBJ2-7|TRBD2|-|TRBV20-1
TGCAGTGTAGGAGGGACTAGCGGGAGTAGCTTCGACGAGCAGTACTTC
CSVGGTSGSSFDEQYF
>TRBJ2-1|-|few|TRBV14
TGTGCCAGCAGCCGGCTTGAGGACTACAATGAGCAGTTCTTC
CASSRLEDYNEQFF
>TRBJ1-1|TRBD1|many|TRBV12-3/TRBV12-4
TGTGCCAGCACCCCGGGACAGGGGCGTATGAACACTGAAGCTTTCTTT
CASTPGQGRMNTEAFF
>TRBJ2-1|-|many|TRBV7-3
TGTGCCAGCAGCCCCCTCCGTGAGAGAAACTACAATGAGCAGTTCTTC
CASSPLRERNYNEQFF
>TRBJ1-1|-|-|TRBV29-1
TGCAGCGTTGAGTACTACGGGGAGAGCACTGAAGCTTTCTTT
CSVEYYGESTEAFF
>TRBJ1-2|-|few|TRBV3-1
TGTGCCAGCAGCCCCTCAATAGCTAACTATGGCTACACCTTC
CASSPSIANYGYTF